This passage covers 18 T cell receptor gamma chains from one sample sequenced in a study of γδ T cells in repeated Plasmodium falciparum infection (dated by TCRdb to about 2021). Library construction relied on multiplex PCR. Sequencing was carried out with an Illumina MiSeq. TCRdb reran clone calling on the public reads with CATT; rows sharing one DNA sequence were then combined. This sample gives around 24,000 gamma-chain clones in total; around 3% of them show up just once. The ten biggest clones cover around a third of the sample. For bulk TCR repertoire analysis, Vgamma9/Vdelta2+ and Vdelta2-negative gammadelta T cell populations were flow-sorted out of peripheral blood mononuclear cells. The sequencing sample was made of gamma-delta T cells from blood. The origin of the receptors is a pool of human donors (malaria-infected and uninfected, not separated).

This clone has a single count. The V and J genes are TRGV9 and TRGJP. TCRdb is silent on the J gene; assignment here came from matching the DNA to germline. The trim removed 0 bases at V and 19 bases at J, leaving 12 bases unmatched. Germline CDR1 and CDR2: GITISATS and ISYDGTV (reference sequence). The CDR3 has 15 residues. The chain's CDR3 is CALWEVKELGKIKVF. DNA of the CDR3: TGTGCCTTGTGGGAGGTGAAAGAGTTGGGCAAAATCAAGGTATTT.

Regarding this clone: A far larger clone is one nucleotide away, so this likely arose from a read error. The rearrangement links TRGV4 to TRGJ1 or TRGJ2. No J gene is reported in TCRdb; it was inferred here by comparing the DNA with germline. The CDR3 is 17 amino acids. The germline V gene encodes CDR1 EGSTGY and CDR2 YDSYTSSV. CDR3 sequence reads: CATWDGLGREDNYKKLF. DNA of the CDR3: TGCGCCACCTGGGATGGGCTAGGTCGGGAGGATAATTATAAGAAACTCTTT.

Points on this clone: Since a far larger clone is one base different, this is likely a read error. Other DNA sequences in this sample translate to the same CDR3. This rearrangement joins TRGV9 to TRGJ1 or TRGJ2. Here the J gene was assigned by germline matching of the DNA, as TCRdb has none. V shed 1 base and J 7 bases; nucleotides not matched to a gene: 22. The germline V gene has CDR1 GITISATS and CDR2 ISYDGTV (reference sequence). The CDR3 has 18 amino acids. The CDR3 DNA sequence: TGTGCCTTGTGGGAGGTACATTGGAATTCCTCCGGGGGATATAAGAAACTCTTT. Amino acids: CALWEVHWNSSGGYKKLF.

This clone was recorded at least ten times. This likely came from a read error, as a far larger clone is one base away. The sample has other DNA sequences that encode this CDR3 too. The chain couples TRGV9 to TRGJP. Per the germline V gene, CDR1 is GITISATS and CDR2 is ISYDGTV (reference sequence). The CDR3 spans 17 residues. This CDR3 reads CALWEAPQELGKKIKVF. The CDR3 DNA follows: TGTGCCTTGTGGGAGGCACCGCAAGAGTTGGGCAAAAAAATCAAGGTTTTT.

This clone was recorded a few times. This may come from a read error, since a much larger clone is one base off. CDR3 in DNA: TGTGCCACCTGGGACAGGCATGGCAGTAGGAATTATTACAAGAGACTCTTT. It is translated as CATWDRHGSRNYYKRLF. The V gene call reads TRGV3; no J gene was called. In germline, CDR1 is VTNTFY, CDR2 YDVSTARD (reference sequence). The CDR3 totals 17 residues.

This clone occurred many times. This may be a read error: a much more frequent sequence differs by one nucleotide. Because the CDR3's place on the DNA is in doubt, the DNA is left out and the CDR3 is given as listed by TCRdb. For the V gene the call is TRGV9; the J gene has no call. Germline CDR1 GITISATS, CDR2 ISYDGTV (reference sequence). 32 amino acids form the CDR3, both terminal residues included. CDR3 in amino acids: CALGEVQGAARNSLAVEQHLLSQVSIGRIQHF.

There are many counts of this clone. A far bigger clonotype differs at one base, so this is likely a read error. This chain joins TRGV4 and TRGJ1 or TRGJ2. Germline V gene data show CDR1 as EGSTGY and CDR2 as YDSYTSSV. The CDR3 contains 15 residues. CDR3 sequence reads: CATWDGHPFGDKKLF. CDR3 nucleotide sequence: TGTGCCACTTGGGATGGGCACCCCTTTGGGGATAAGAAACTCTTT.

This clone has at least ten counts. TCRdb pairs this DNA with a much larger clone's protein that differs at residue 8, likely a read error; the protein shown was translated from the DNA. The chain is built from TRGV9 and TRGJ1 or TRGJ2. CDR3 length: 11 residues. Looked up from germline, CDR1 is GITISATS and CDR2 is ISYDGTV (reference sequence). The CDR3 sequence: CALWTYYRKLF. Here the CDR3 DNA reads TGTGCCTTGTGGACCTATTATAGGAAACTCTTT.

This clone was seen only a few times. A far larger clone is just one base off, so this is likely a read error. The sample holds other DNA sequences that translate to the same CDR3. The chain uses TRGV9 and TRGJ1 or TRGJ2. Because TCRdb records no J gene, it was assigned here through a match of the DNA to germline. The germline gives CDR1 GITISATS, CDR2 ISYDGTV (reference sequence). V was pared by 4 bases and J by 0 bases, with 18 bases of the junction left unmatched. The CDR3 spans 18 residues. DNA of the CDR3: TGTGCCTTGTGGGAAGTGCACGAGGTAGATCGGAATTATTATAAGAAACTCTTT. Translating it yields CALWEVHEVDRNYYKKLF.

This clone has ten or more counts. TCRdb shows a much larger clone's protein in place of this DNA's translation, and the two differ at residue 5, likely through a read error; the protein shown is translated from the DNA. This chain joins TRGV2 and TRGJ1 or TRGJ2. TCRdb gives no J gene; it was assigned here by matching the DNA to germline. The CDR3 has 14 residues. CDR1 and CDR2 from the germline V gene are EGSNGY and YDSYNSKV. CDR3 region: CATWVGTIMDKKLF. CDR3 sequence (DNA): TGTGCCACCTGGGTCGGGACTATTATGGATAAGAAACTCTTT.

This clone was picked up many times. A read error likely explains why the TCRdb protein, taken from a much larger clone, differs from this DNA's translation at residue 5; the protein shown is translated from the DNA. The chain links TRGV9 to TRGJP. The J gene is not listed in TCRdb, so it was assigned here from a DNA match to germline. CDR1 GITISATS and CDR2 ISYDGTV come from the germline V gene (reference sequence). Losses at the gene ends were 6 bases for V and 6 bases for J; bases not matched to a gene: 5. The length of the CDR3 is 15 residues. This CDR3 reads CALWKSELGKKIKVF. CDR3 DNA sequence: TGTGCCTTGTGGAAGTCAGAGTTGGGCAAAAAAATCAAGGTATTT.

As for this clone: This DNA translates differently at residue 12 from the TCRdb protein, which is that of a much larger clone; a read error is likely, and the protein shown is the DNA's own translation. The J gene has no call, while the V gene is TRGV9. The CDR3 has 14 amino acids. Germline V gene sequence: CDR1 GITISATS, CDR2 ISYDGTV (reference sequence). The CDR3 sequence is CALWEPPNYYKRLF. The CDR3 nucleotides read TGTGCCTTGTGGGAGCCTCCGAATTATTATAAGAGACTCTTT.

This clone came up many times. This CDR3 is also generated by other DNA sequences in the sample. V usage is TRGV8 and J usage is TRGJ1 or TRGJ2. CDR1 is VENAVY, CDR2 YDSYNSRV, per germline. V lost 2 bases, J lost 8 bases, and 3 bases stayed unmatched. This CDR3 contains 11 residues. The CDR3 is CATWDIHKKLF. CDR3 in DNA: TGTGCCACCTGGGATATTCATAAGAAACTCTTT.

This clone occurred many times. This rearrangement joins TRGV3 to TRGJP2. CDR3 length: 16 amino acids. Germline loops: CDR1 VTNTFY, CDR2 YDVSTARD (reference sequence). V lost 0 bases, J lost 6 bases, and 10 bases stayed unmatched. As DNA, the CDR3 is TGTGCCACCTGGGACAGGCTCCCAAAATGTGATTGGATCAAGACGTTT. Translating gives CATWDRLPKCDWIKTF.

This clone was counted only a few times. One base separates it from a far larger clone, so it is likely a read error. Other DNA sequences in the sample encode the same CDR3. The rearrangement joins TRGV9 to TRGJ1 or TRGJ2. TCRdb carries no J gene annotation; the J gene was assigned here by matching the DNA with germline. The length of the CDR3 is 14 residues. Germline assignment: CDR1 GITISATS and CDR2 ISYDGTV (reference sequence). CDR3 nucleotides: TGTGCCCTGTGGGAGGTGACAAGTTGTTATAAGAAACTCTTT. Translating gives CALWEVTSCYKKLF.

A remark on this clone: The protein TCRdb gives is from a much larger clone and does not agree with this DNA's translation at residue 7, likely a read error; the protein shown here comes from the DNA. This chain uses TRGV2 with TRGJ1 or TRGJ2. TCRdb offers no J gene call, so here the DNA was matched to germline to obtain one. The CDR3 extends over 14 amino acids. Germline V CDR1 and CDR2: EGSNGY, YDSYNSKV. V trimming: 1 base; J trimming: 7 bases; junction bases outside the gene matches: 10. CDR3 residues: CATWDGPTAYKKLF. DNA of the CDR3: TGTGCCACCTGGGACGGCCCGACCGCCTATAAGAAACTCTTT.

This clone came up a few times. V and J are TRGV8 and TRGJ1 or TRGJ2. TCRdb lists no J gene, so it was determined here by aligning the DNA to germline. V shed 2 bases, J shed 6 bases, and the junction held 13 bases outside the gene matches. Germline assignment: CDR1 VENAVY and CDR2 YDSYNSRV. This CDR3 region has 15 residues. The CDR3 sequence is CATWDKKELSYKKLF. The CDR3 DNA sequence: TGTGCCACCTGGGATAAAAAGGAGTTAAGTTATAAGAAACTCTTT.

Within the sample, this clone is medium-sized. Other DNA sequences in the sample encode the same CDR3. The V and J genes are TRGV3 and TRGJ1 or TRGJ2. V trimming: 1 base; J trimming: 8 bases; junction bases outside the gene matches: 2. The CDR3 spans 11 residues. The germline V gene has CDR1 VTNTFY and CDR2 YDVSTARD (reference sequence). As DNA, the CDR3 is TGTGCCACCTGGGACAGACATAAGAAACTCTTT. This gives the protein CATWDRHKKLF.